This entry concerns a single TCR beta chain. Its antigen has not been determined. One base away there is no much larger clone; base qualities are not given. This sample is part of a study of T cells in lung cancer brain metastases (dated 2018 in TCRdb). General notes on the study: Seventeen of the 20 patients had a history of tobacco use, with a median of about 36 pack-years. A median age at first diagnosis of 45 to 60 years was recorded for the patients, of whom about 9 were male and about eleven were female. An average DNA integrity number of 3.5 to 4.5 was found in both primary and metastatic specimens, and no significant difference was detected between sites. A median interval of approximately 350 days was observed between acquisition of the primary and brain metastasis specimens. Eighteen of the 20 patients received no interval therapy between primary and metastasis resection. A cohort of around 20 patients was included, from whom 40 specimens were contributed, with one primary lung lesion and one brain metastasis obtained from each patient. In this study, the TCR beta CDR3 repertoires of fully resected primary non-small cell lung cancers were compared with those of paired brain metastases. Study-wide findings and limitations: In brain metastases, the ten most abundant clones accounted for a significantly larger fraction of the repertoire than in primaries, a finding that suggests clonal expansion. Brain metastases contained significantly fewer unique productive clones than the paired primaries (median around 1,500 versus 4,400). Effects of preoperative corticosteroids on T cell infiltration in brain metastases could not be controlled. Most clones were specific to a single lesion, and paired lesions overlapped only to a limited degree (mean Morisita index approximately 0.22). DNA fragmentation in the FFPE samples may have kept the complete infiltrating T cell repertoire from being retrieved.

Patients underwent resection for synchronous oligometastatic disease or delayed recurrence of a solitary brain metastasis. To avoid including cancers other than NSCLC, any patient with a history of multiple malignancies was excluded. Using marked H&E slides as a guide, tumor areas were macrodissected from five or six unstained about 10 um sections that had been deparaffinized. All specimens were formalin-fixed and paraffin-embedded (FFPE). The AllPrep DNA/RNA FFPE Kit was used for extraction of genomic DNA. Looking up the germline V gene (reference sequence) yields CDR1 SEHNR and CDR2 FQNEAQ. V loses 5 bases, J loses 5 bases, and the germline ends lie 12 bases apart. The cysteine opens and the phenylalanine closes a CDR3 of 13 amino acids. Only CDR3 DNA remains: 39 bases, in frame from the first base. Between about 2.24 and 5 ug genomic DNA was input per sample, and equal DNA input was given to paired samples. TCR beta libraries were constructed with the immunoSEQ hsTCRbeta Kit, which uses multiplexed V and J gene primers in two PCR steps. Pooled libraries with positive and negative controls were sequenced on an Illumina MiSeq using a 100-cycle paired-end protocol. Per the original workflow: Raw data were processed by the immunoSEQ vendor into normalized, annotated TCR beta repertoire reports. Richness was defined as unique clones by nucleotide sequence, with iChao1 and Efron-Thisted estimators extrapolating total richness. Paired lesions were characterized and compared using Pielou's evenness, Simpson's index, top-ten clone proportional abundance, and the Morisita overlap index. TCRdb carries this immuneACCESS record with in-frame sequences only. Its versions omit some clonotypes, under half of them owing to an unresolved V gene in the studies checked, with the rest unexplained. V, J and clone size are those of that table, while D and trimming were read from the DNA. In all, the sample holds under 900 clones, and approximately 90% of those were seen once. Together, the top ten hold less than 4% of the sample.

The sequenced material came from tumor tissue from the primary lung tumor. The cell subset or site label, read with the paper, signifies: primary lung cancer lesion. The V gene is TRBV7-9 and the J gene is TRBJ1-1; the D gene is perhaps TRBD1, on 5 matching bases. The receptor's source is a woman in her seventies with non-small cell lung cancer. In nucleotides, the sequence is TGTGCCAGCAGCGAGGGGAGTACGACTGAAGCTTTCTTT. Translated, this is CASSEGSTTEAFF.